This entry is about one TCR beta chain. Its antigen is unknown. This sample is part of a study of shared clonotypes between healthy human individuals. Study observations and caveats: Sorted-subset sequencing was shown by rarefaction to be incomplete despite large depth.

The CDR3 totals 16 residues. CDR1 SGDLS and CDR2 YYNGEE come from the germline V gene. Trimming took 0 bases from V and 2 from J, leaving 15 bases between them. Clones were read by immunoSEQ multiplex PCR, and TCRdb kept only the in-frame ones, dropping some. The sample includes roughly 1,800,000 clones, roughly 95% of them seen just once. Naive CD8 isolation took CD45RO-negative cells positively selected for CCR7 and excluded terminally differentiated effector memory CD45RA+ cells. The origin of this receptor is a man aged 18-30 years in good health. Sequencing input: naive CD8+ T cells sorted from blood. The chain couples TRBV9 to TRBJ2-7; D is possibly TRBD1 (5 bases). The CDR3 coding sequence is TGTGCCAGCAGCGTAGCTACGGCAGGGTTGGCCTACGAGCAGTACTTC. Residues: CASSVATAGLAYEQYF.